This is a list of T cell receptor beta chains from one sample in a study of tumor-infiltrating lymphocytes in glioblastoma multiforme. Each CDR3 protein is one row after TCRdb ran MiXCR on the multiplex PCR reads. The sample has approximately 10,000 distinct CDR3 sequences, 66% seen once; the top ten hold around 28%. Sequencing was done on a sample of brain tumor tissue. All receptors derive from a male donor with glioblastoma. Each CDR3 is given with its conserved first and last residue. A D gene is named only where the DNA matches it firmly. Clone size is shown for a subset of rows, as once, few, many or a class of expanded clone.

v_gene	len	j_gene	d_gene	abundance	CDR3aa
TRBV14	15	TRBJ2-7	TRBD2	.	CASSFAAGADYEQYF
TRBV13	16	TRBJ1-2	TRBD1	medium-sized	CASSLFSTGGTYGYTF
TRBV6-2/TRBV6-3	15	TRBJ1-1	.	.	CASSLPSAGNTEAFF
TRBV4-2	13	TRBJ2-7	.	many	CASSQEDDSRKYF
TRBV10-2	15	TRBJ2-3	.	.	CASSEAGTGADTQYF
TRBV13	14	TRBJ2-3	TRBD2	.	CASSSSGRRGTQYF
TRBV5-1	13	TRBJ1-2	.	many	CASSLQPNYGYTF
TRBV28	13	TRBJ2-7	.	once	CARRVTQTYEQYF
TRBV20-1	15	TRBJ2-5	.	.	CSTRGDRQGSGAQYF
TRBV5-4	14	TRBJ2-7	TRBD2	medium-sized	CASSLAGGPYEQYF
TRBV29-1	14	TRBJ1-2	.	few	CSVPAEVINYGYTF
TRBV10-3	16	TRBJ2-7	TRBD2	.	CAISEISGRLIHEQYF
TRBV2	12	TRBJ2-1	TRBD2	many	CASSGSGDEQFF
TRBV4-1	19	TRBJ2-1	TRBD2	many	CASSQEASGRAVQGNEQFF
TRBV20-1	14	TRBJ1-2	TRBD1	.	CSAEDRDDMWGYIF
TRBV20-1	15	TRBJ2-3	TRBD2	medium-sized	CSARTGTSGIDTQYF